These T cell receptor beta chains were read from a single sample in a study of cytomegalovirus exposure and HLA in healthy donors. Only in-frame clones appear in the TCRdb table, and some are missing; sequencing was by immunoSEQ multiplex PCR. The sample consists of 150,000 to 200,000 clones, 78% of them appearing once. The material sequenced was PBMCs. These receptors were collected from a woman in her forties or fifties in good health and CMV-seropositive. CDR3s leave out the opening cysteine and the closing phenylalanine or tryptophan. Each record gives: D gene, V gene, J gene, CDR3 protein. A D gene is named only where the DNA matches it firmly.

.,TRBV11-2,TRBJ1-2,ASSLDNYYGYT
.,TRBV18,TRBJ1-6,ASSPDRSSPLH
.,TRBV5-8,TRBJ1-5,ASRPGTYSNQPQH
TRBD2,TRBV5-1,TRBJ2-3,ASSLDGTTSTDTQY
.,TRBV7-3,TRBJ1-2,ASSPQAGSGGYT
TRBD1,TRBV6-5,TRBJ1-6,TSSYSRQGNSPLH
.,TRBV7-3,TRBJ2-1,ASSQGQIGPYNEQF
TRBD1,TRBV4-1,TRBJ2-7,ASSQAGTGVYEQY
.,TRBV4-1,TRBJ2-1,ASSQGLPGWNEQF
.,TRBV5-1,TRBJ1-4,ASSLLRGEGTNEKLF
TRBD1,TRBV5-4,TRBJ1-2,ASSRTGSGLGYT
TRBD2,TRBV29-1,TRBJ2-3,SVGGSLAGGRTDTQY
.,TRBV11-3,TRBJ2-1,ASSSGEPYNEQF
.,TRBV5-1,TRBJ2-1,ASSPPSSAYNEQF
.,TRBV6-1,TRBJ1-5,ASSEAGGLQPQH
.,TRBV6-4,TRBJ2-3,ASTPMGDICTDTQY
TRBD1,TRBV29-1,TRBJ1-2,SVTGGRSNYGYT
TRBD2,TRBV5-4,TRBJ2-1,ASSIRLAGGQTEQF
TRBD1,TRBV5-1,TRBJ1-1,ASNLEGTGGGNTEAF
TRBD2,TRBV5-6,TRBJ2-2,ASSASGGYTGELF